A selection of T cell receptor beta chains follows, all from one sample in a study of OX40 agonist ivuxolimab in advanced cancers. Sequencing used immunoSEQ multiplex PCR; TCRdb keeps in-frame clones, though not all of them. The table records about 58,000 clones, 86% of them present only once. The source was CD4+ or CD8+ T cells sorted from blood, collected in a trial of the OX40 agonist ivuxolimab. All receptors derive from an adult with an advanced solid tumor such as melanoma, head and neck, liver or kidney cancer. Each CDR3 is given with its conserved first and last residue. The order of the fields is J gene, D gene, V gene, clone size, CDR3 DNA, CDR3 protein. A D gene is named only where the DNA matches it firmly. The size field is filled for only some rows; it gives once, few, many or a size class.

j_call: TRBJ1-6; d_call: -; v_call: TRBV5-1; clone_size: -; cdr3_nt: TGCGCCAGCAGCTTGGAAGGGAGAAGGGTTAATTCACCCCTCCACTTT; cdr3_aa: CASSLEGRRVNSPLHF
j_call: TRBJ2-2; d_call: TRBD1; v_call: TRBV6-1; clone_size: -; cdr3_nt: TGTGCCAGCAGTAGATACAGGGGCGGGCTGTTTTTT; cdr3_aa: CASSRYRGGLFF
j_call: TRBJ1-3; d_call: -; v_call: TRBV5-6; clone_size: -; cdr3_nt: TGTGCCAGCAGCTTGGGAGGGGGCTCTGGAAACACCATATATTTT; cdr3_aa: CASSLGGGSGNTIYF
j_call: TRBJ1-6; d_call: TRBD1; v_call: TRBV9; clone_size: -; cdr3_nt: TGTGCCAGCAGCGTAGGTGGGACAGGGCTTTTTTCCCTCCACTTT; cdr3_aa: CASSVGGTGLFSLHF
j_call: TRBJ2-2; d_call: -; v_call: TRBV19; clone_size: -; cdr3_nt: TGTGCCAGTAGTATCGCACCGAACAGGGTAGCCGGGGAGCTGTTTTTT; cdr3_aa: CASSIAPNRVAGELFF
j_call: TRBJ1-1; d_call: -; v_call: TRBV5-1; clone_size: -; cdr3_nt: TGCGCCAGCAGCTTATCCCCCCTGCCGAGGGCTGAAGCTTTCTTT; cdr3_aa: CASSLSPLPRAEAFF
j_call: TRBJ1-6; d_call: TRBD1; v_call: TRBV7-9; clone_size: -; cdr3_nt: TGTGCCAGCAGGGGGACAGCTAATAATTCACCCCTCCACTTT; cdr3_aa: CASRGTANNSPLHF
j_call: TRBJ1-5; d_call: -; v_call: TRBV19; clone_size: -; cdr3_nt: TGTGCCAGTAGTTCCGGGATCAGCGTGGGGAATCAGCCCCAGCATTTT; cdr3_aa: CASSSGISVGNQPQHF
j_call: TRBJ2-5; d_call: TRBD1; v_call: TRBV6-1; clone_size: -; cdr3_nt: TGTGCCAGCAGGGAACAGGGGGCGGGTGAAAGGTGGCCAGAGACCCAGTACTTC; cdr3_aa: CASREQGAGERWPETQYF
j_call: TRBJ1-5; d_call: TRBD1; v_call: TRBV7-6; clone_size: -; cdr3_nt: TGTGCCAGCAGCTCCCGGACAGGGGGTCAGCCCCAGCATTTT; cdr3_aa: CASSSRTGGQPQHF
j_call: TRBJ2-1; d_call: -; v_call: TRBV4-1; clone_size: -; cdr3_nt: TGCGCCAGCAGCCAAGTAGATATGGGTTTCTCCTACAATGAGCAGTTCTTC; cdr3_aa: CASSQVDMGFSYNEQFF
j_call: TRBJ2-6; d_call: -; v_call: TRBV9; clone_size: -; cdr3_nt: TGTGCCAGCAGCCTACTAAGACAGGCTTCCTCTGGGGCCAACGTCCTGACTTTC; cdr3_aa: CASSLLRQASSGANVLTF
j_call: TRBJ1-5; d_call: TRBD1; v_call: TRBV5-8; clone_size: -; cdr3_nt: TGTGCCAGCACCCTTTTCAGACAGGGACCTAGCAATCAGCCCCAGCATTTT; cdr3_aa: CASTLFRQGPSNQPQHF
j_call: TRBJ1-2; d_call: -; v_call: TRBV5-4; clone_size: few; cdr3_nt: TGTGCCAGCAGCTTGGTCGGTAGAACCGCTAGTTTGGACTATGGCTACACCTTC; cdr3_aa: CASSLVGRTASLDYGYTF
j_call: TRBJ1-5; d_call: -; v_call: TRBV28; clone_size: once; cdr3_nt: TGTGCCAGCAGTAAACTTCAGGTGGCCAATCAGCCCCAGCATTTT; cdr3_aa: CASSKLQVANQPQHF
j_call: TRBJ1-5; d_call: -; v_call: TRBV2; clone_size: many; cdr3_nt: TGTGCCAGCAGTGTCCGGGACAAAAATCAGCCCCAGCATTTT; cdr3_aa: CASSVRDKNQPQHF